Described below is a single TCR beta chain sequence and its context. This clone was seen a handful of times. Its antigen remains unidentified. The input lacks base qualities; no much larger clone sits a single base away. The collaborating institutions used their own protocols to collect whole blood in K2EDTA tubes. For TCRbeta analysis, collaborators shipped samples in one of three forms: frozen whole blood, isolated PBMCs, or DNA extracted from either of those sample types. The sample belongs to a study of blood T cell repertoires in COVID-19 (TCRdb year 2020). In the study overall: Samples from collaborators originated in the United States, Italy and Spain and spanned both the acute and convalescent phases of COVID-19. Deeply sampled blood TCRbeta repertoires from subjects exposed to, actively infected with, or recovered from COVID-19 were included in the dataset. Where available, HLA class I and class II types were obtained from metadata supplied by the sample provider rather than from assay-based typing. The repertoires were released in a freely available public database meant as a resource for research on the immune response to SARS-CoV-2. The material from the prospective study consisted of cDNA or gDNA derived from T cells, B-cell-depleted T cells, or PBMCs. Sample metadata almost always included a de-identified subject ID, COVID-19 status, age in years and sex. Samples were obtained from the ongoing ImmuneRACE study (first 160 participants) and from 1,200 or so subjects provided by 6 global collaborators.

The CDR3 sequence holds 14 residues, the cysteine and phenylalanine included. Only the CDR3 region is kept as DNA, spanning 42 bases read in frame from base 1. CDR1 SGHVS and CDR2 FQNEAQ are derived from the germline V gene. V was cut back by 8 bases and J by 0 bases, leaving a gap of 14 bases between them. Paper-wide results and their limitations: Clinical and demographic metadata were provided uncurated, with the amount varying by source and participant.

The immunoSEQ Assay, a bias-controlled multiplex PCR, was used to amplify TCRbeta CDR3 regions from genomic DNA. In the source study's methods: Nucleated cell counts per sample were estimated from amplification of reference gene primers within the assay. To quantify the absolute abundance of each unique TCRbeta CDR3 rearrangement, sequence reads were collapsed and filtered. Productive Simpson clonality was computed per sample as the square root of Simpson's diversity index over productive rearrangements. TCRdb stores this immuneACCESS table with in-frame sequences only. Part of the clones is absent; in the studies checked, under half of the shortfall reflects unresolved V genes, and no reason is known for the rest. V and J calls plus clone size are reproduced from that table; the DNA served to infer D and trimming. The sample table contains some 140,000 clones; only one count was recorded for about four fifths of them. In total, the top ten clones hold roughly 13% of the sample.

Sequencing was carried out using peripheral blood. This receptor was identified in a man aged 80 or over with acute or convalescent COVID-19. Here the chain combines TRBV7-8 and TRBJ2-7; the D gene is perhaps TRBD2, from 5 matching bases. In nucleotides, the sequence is TGTGCCAGCGGTCCTAGCAGCGCCTCCTACGAGCAGTACTTC. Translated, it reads CASGPSSASYEQYF.